One and the same sample provided the 13 T cell receptor beta chains below, sequenced in a study of blood T cell repertoires in COVID-19. Data came from immunoSEQ multiplex PCR; TCRdb stores just in-frame clones and leaves some out. Here the sample spans some 190,000 clones, approximately 81% being singletons. Material for sequencing was peripheral blood. The receptors stem from a woman older than 75 with active or convalescent COVID-19.

The chain couples TRBV11-3 to TRBJ2-2, with D maybe TRBD2 (7 bases). This CDR3 has 16 residues. Trimming cost V 0 bases and J 7 bases, with 15 bases left between them. The germline CDR1 and CDR2 sequences are SGHNT and YENEEA. CDR3 coding DNA: TGTGCCAGCAGCTTAGAGGCTGGGGGGGGCGTCGGGGAGCTGTTTTTT. Its translation is CASSLEAGGGVGELFF.

The V and J genes are TRBV10-3 and TRBJ1-6, with 7 bases that match TRBD1. The CDR3 has 13 amino acids. Germline V gene lookup returns CDR1 ENHRY and CDR2 SYGVKD. With 8 bases clipped from V and 10 bases from J, the junction kept 8 bases outside the gene matches. This CDR3 is CAIGGAGGSPLHF. CDR3 bases: TGTGCCATCGGCGGGGCAGGGGGGTCACCCCTCCACTTT.

CDR3 in amino acids: CASSLRTGMNTEAFF. The CDR3 nucleotides are TGTGCCAGCAGCCTCAGGACAGGGATGAACACTGAAGCTTTCTTT. The V call is TRBV14, the J call TRBJ1-1; 8 bases match TRBD1. The germline gives CDR1 SGHDN, CDR2 FVKESK. The CDR3 loop spans 15 amino acids. Trimming cost V 4 bases and J 0 bases; bases outside gene matches: 4.

The rearrangement links TRBV4-1 to TRBJ1-4, with D tentatively TRBD1 (6 bases). The CDR3 runs 14 residues. Per the germline V gene, CDR1 is MGHRA and CDR2 is YSYEKL. The ends were cut back, 10 bases at V and 4 bases at J, with 16 bases in the middle. The CDR3 nucleotides read TGCGCCACGCGTAACAGGGCTTATAATGAAAAACTGTTTTTT. Protein: CATRNRAYNEKLFF.

The chain uses TRBV9 and TRBJ1-6; 8 positions agree with TRBD1. Per germline, CDR1 SGDLS and CDR2 YYNGEE. After removal of 4 bases from V and 9 bases from J, the junction contained 9 bases not matched to a gene. The CDR3 sequence is 15 residues long. For the CDR3, the DNA is TGTGCCAGCAGCCTTGGACAGGGAGTTAGTTCACCCCTCCACTTT. Protein: CASSLGQGVSSPLHF.

The chain is built from TRBV6-5 and TRBJ1-2; the D is unclear. In germline, CDR1 is MNHEY, CDR2 SVGAGI. The CDR3 spans 14 residues. Trimming removed 4 bases at V and 3 bases at J, with 12 bases between. The CDR3 nucleotides are TGTGCCAGCAGTTCACGGGGAAATTACTATGGCTACACCTTC. Translation gives CASSSRGNYYGYTF.

The chain has TRBV7-9 and TRBJ2-7; 9 nucleotides agree with TRBD2. Trimming took 0 bases from V and 5 from J; bases not matched to a gene: 5. Germline V gene data show CDR1 as SEHNR and CDR2 as FQNEAQ (reference sequence). CDR3 length equals 15 residues. CDR3 sequence: CASSLASGSWNEQYF. For the CDR3, the DNA is TGTGCCAGCAGCTTAGCTAGCGGGAGTTGGAACGAGCAGTACTTC.

In this sample, this clone turned up a few times. This chain joins TRBV5-1 and TRBJ1-3; weak D call: TRBD1 (5 bases). This CDR3 region has 14 residues. With 4 bases removed from V and 0 bases from J, the gap between germline ends came to 8 bases. CDR1 SGHRS and CDR2 YFSETQ come from the germline V gene. CDR3 coding DNA: TGCGCCAGCAGCGACGACAGCTCTGGAAACACCATATATTTT. The encoded protein is CASSDDSSGNTIYF. Variable domain in full (rest from reference TRBV5-1 and TRBJ1-3): KAGVTQTPRYLIKTRGQQVTLSCSPISGHRSVSWYQQTPGQGLQFLFEYFSETQRNKGNFPGRFSGRQFSNSRSEMNVSTLELGDSALYLCASSDDSSGNTIYFGEGSWLTVV.

CDR3 residues: CASSQAPSWGYTF. DNA for the CDR3: TGTGCCAGCAGTCAGGCCCCCTCTTGGGGCTACACCTTC. The chain carries TRBV25-1 and TRBJ1-2; D gene unclear. The CDR3 has 13 amino acids. The V end lost 5 bases, the J end lost 8 bases, and 15 bases lay between the germline ends. CDR1 and CDR2 from the germline V gene are MGHDK and SYGVNS.

The J gene is TRBJ1-4, the V gene TRBV7-2; D not resolved. Germline V CDR1 and CDR2: SGHTA, FQGNSA. The V end lost 3 bases, the J end lost 7 bases, and 15 bases lay between the germline ends. CDR3 length: 15 residues. CDR3 sequence (DNA): TGTGCCAGCAGCTTGCTGGGCTTTGTGGGTGAAAAACTGTTTTTT. Its protein product is CASSLLGFVGEKLFF. Supplemented by reference TRBV7-2 and TRBJ1-4, the full variable domain reads GAGVSQSPSNKVTEKGKDVELRCDPISGHTALYWYRQSLGQGLEFLIYFQGNSAPDKSGLPSDRFSAERTGGSVSTLTIQRTQQEDSAVYLCASSLLGFVGEKLFFGSGTQLSVL.

The CDR3 loop is CASSIRAYRETPYEQYF. CDR3 nucleotides: TGTGCCAGTAGTATTCGGGCATACAGGGAAACCCCCTACGAGCAGTACTTC. The genes are TRBV19 and TRBJ2-7; D possibly corresponds to TRBD1 (6 bases). The CDR3 has 17 residues. The V and J ends lost 3 bases and 2 bases respectively, with 20 bases between them. Germline V gene data show CDR1 as LNHDA and CDR2 as SQIVND (reference sequence).

The V and J genes are TRBV19 and TRBJ2-3; perhaps TRBD1 as D (6 bases). The length of the CDR3 is 13 residues. The germline V gene has CDR1 LNHDA and CDR2 SQIVND (reference sequence). Trimming removed 6 bases at V and 5 bases at J, with 12 bases between. In DNA, the CDR3 is TGTGCCAGTAGAACTAAAGGGGGAGATACGCAGTATTTT. This translates into CASRTKGGDTQYF. Filled out from reference TRBV19 and TRBJ2-3, the complete variable domain reads DGGITQSPKYLFRKEGQNVTLSCEQNLNHDAMYWYRQDPGQGLRLIYYSQIVNDFQKGDIAEGYSVSREKKESFPLTVTSAQKNPTAFYLCASRTKGGDTQYFGPGTRLTVL.

The J gene is TRBJ1-2, the V gene TRBV5-4; 8 bases fit TRBD1. The germline V gene has CDR1 SGHNT and CDR2 YYREEE (reference sequence). The junction had 3 bases not matched to a gene; V was cut back by 2 bases and J by 3 bases. The CDR3 runs to 14 residues. This CDR3 is CASSFTTGDYGYTF. The CDR3 DNA reads as TGTGCCAGCAGCTTCACGACAGGGGACTATGGCTACACCTTC.